This T cell receptor beta chain was found in a study of beta chain features in type 1 diabetes. Study overall: Regarding age, gender and cell yields, patients proved similar to healthy donors.

Germline values: CDR1 SQVTM, CDR2 ANQGSEA. Trimming shortened V by 8 bases and J by 4 bases, and 21 bases separated the two germline ends. The CDR3 consists of 15 residues. For this clone: Its antigen is unknown.

The authors obtained over 95% purity in all sorted populations. Sequenced material consisted of expressed TCRB transcripts (all of the isolated RNA was reverse transcribed). About 3.57 million reads per sample on average were obtained from naive, central memory and regulatory T cell samples. TCRdb keeps only in-frame clones here, not all; method: immunoSEQ multiplex PCR. The repertoire holds some 250,000 clones, with roughly a tenth as singletons. Overall study results and limits: Moderately but significantly shorter TCRB CDR3s were found in Type 1 diabetes patients in all four CD4+ subsets. The study found fewer insertions and more deletions at VDJ junctions in type 1 diabetes patients.

Sequencing was done on a sample of naive CD4+ T cells from blood. The TCR originated in a man aged 25 to 40 with type 1 diabetes. The V call is TRBV29-1, the J call TRBJ1-5; D not certain. The CDR3 protein is CSPPREESGNQPQHF. The CDR3 DNA reads TGCAGCCCCCCCCGGGAGGAATCTGGAAATCAGCCCCAGCATTTT.